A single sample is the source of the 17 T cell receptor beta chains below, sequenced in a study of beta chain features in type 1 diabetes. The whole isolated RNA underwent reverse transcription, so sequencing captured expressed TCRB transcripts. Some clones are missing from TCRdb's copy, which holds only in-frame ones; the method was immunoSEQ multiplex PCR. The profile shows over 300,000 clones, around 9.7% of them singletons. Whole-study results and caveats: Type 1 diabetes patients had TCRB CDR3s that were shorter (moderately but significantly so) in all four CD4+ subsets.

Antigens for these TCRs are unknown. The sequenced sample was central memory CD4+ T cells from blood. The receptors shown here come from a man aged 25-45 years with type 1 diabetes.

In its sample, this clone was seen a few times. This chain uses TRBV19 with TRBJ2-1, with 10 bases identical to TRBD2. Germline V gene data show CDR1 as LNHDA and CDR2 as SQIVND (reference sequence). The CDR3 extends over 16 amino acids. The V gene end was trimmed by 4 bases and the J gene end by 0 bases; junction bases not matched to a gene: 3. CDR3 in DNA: TGTGCCAGTAGTAGGCGACTAGCGGGCTCCTACAATGAGCAGTTCTTC. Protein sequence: CASSRRLAGSYNEQFF.

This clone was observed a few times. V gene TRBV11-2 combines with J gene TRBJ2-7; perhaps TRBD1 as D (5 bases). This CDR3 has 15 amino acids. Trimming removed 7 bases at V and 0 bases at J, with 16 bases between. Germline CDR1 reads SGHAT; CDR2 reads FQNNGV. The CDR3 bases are TGTGCCAGCACCCCTGGGGCAGATCCCTCCTACGAGCAGTACTTC. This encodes CASTPGADPSYEQYF.

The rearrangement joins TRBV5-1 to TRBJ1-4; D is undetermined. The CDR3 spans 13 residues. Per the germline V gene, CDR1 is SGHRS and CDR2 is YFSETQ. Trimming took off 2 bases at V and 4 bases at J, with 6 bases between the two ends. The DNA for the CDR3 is TGCGCCAGCAGCTTCGGGAGTAATGAAAAACTGTTTTTT. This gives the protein CASSFGSNEKLFF.

The CDR3 bases are TGTGCCTGGGGACAGGGGGCCGAGCAGTACTTC. This gives the protein CAWGQGAEQYF. The V call is TRBV30, the J call TRBJ2-7; 11 nucleotides match TRBD1. Germline V gene sequence: CDR1 GTSNPN, CDR2 SVGIG (reference sequence). V was pared by 5 bases and J by 6 bases, with 0 bases of the junction left unmatched. This CDR3 contains 11 residues.

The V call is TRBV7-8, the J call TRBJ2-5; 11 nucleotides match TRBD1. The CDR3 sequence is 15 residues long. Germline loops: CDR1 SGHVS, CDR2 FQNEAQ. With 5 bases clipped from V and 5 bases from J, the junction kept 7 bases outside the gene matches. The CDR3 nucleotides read TGTGCCAGCAGCCTGAGGACAGGGGGCTGGGAGACCCAGTACTTC. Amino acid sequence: CASSLRTGGWETQYF. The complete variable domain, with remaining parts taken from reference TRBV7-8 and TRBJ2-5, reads GAGVSQSPRYKVAKRGQDVALRCDPISGHVSLFWYQQALGQGPEFLTYFQNEAQLDKSGLPSDRFFAERPEGSVSTLKIQRTQQEDSAVYLCASSLRTGGWETQYFGPGTRLLVL.

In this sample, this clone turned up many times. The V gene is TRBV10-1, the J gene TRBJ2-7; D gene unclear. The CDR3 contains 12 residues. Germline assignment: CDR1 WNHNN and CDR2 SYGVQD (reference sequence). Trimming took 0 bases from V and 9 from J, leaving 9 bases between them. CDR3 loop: CASSESVGRQYF. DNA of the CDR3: TGCGCCAGCAGTGAGTCGGTCGGGCGGCAGTACTTC.

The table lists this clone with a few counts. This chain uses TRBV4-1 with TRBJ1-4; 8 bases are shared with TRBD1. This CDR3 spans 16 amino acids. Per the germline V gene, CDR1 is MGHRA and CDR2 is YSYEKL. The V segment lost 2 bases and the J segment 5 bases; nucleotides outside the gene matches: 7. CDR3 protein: CASSQSGQGANEKLFF. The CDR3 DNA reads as TGCGCCAGCAGCCAATCGGGTCAGGGGGCCAATGAAAAACTGTTTTTT.

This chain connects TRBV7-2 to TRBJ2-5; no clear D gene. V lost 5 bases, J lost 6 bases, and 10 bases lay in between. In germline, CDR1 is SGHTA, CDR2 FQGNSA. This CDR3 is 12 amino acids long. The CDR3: CASSTLFQTQYF. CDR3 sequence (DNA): TGTGCCAGCAGCACCCTATTCCAGACCCAGTACTTC.

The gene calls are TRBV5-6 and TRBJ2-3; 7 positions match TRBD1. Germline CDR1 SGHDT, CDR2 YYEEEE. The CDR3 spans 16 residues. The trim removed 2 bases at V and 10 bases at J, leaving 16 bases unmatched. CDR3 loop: CASSFNRGPLGAPQYF. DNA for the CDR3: TGTGCCAGCAGCTTCAACAGGGGCCCACTTGGAGCGCCGCAGTATTTT.

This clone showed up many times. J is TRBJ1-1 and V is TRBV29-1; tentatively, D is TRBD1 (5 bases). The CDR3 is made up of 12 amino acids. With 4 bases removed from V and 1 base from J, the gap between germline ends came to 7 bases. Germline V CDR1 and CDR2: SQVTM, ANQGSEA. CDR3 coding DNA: TGCAGCGTTGGGACACCGAACACTGAAGCTTTCTTT. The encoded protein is CSVGTPNTEAFF.

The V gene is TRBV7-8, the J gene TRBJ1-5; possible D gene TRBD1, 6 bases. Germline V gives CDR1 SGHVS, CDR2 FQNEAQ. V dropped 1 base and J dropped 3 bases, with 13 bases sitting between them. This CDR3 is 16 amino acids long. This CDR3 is CASSLVGGPVNQPQHF. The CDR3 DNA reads TGTGCCAGCAGCTTAGTTGGGGGCCCGGTCAATCAGCCCCAGCATTTT. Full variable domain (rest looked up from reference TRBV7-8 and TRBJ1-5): GAGVSQSPRYKVAKRGQDVALRCDPISGHVSLFWYQQALGQGPEFLTYFQNEAQLDKSGLPSDRFFAERPEGSVSTLKIQRTQQEDSAVYLCASSLVGGPVNQPQHFGDGTRLSIL.

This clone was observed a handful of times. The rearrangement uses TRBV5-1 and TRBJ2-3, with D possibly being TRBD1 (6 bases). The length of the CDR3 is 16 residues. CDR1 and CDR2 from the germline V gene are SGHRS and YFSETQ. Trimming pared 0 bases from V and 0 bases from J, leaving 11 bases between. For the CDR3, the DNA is TGCGCCAGCAGCTTGGAGGACAGCTCTAGCACAGATACGCAGTATTTT. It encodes CASSLEDSSSTDTQYF.

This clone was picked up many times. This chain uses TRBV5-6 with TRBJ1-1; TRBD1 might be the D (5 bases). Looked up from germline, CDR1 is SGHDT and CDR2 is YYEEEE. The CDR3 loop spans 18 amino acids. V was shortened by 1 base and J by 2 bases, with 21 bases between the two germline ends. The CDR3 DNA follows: TGTGCCAGCAGCTTGAGATCTACAGGCACCCGGTTAAACACTGAAGCTTTCTTT. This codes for CASSLRSTGTRLNTEAFF.

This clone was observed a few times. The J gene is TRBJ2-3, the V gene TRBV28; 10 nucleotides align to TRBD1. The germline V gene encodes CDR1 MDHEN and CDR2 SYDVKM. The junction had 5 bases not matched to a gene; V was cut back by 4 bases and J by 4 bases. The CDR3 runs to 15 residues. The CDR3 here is CASSSTGGRADTQYF. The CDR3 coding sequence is TGTGCCAGCAGTTCGACAGGGGGCAGGGCAGATACGCAGTATTTT. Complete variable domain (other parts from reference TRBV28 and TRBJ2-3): DVKVTQSSRYLVKRTGEKVFLECVQDMDHENMFWYRQDPGLGLRLIYFSYDVKMKEKGDIPEGYSVSREKKERFSLILESASTNQTSMYLCASSSTGGRADTQYFGPGTRLTVL.

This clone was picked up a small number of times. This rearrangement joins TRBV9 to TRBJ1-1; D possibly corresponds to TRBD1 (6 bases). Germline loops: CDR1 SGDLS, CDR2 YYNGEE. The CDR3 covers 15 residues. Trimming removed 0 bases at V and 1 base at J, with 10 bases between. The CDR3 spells CASSVVGGANTEAFF. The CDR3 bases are TGTGCCAGCAGCGTAGTTGGGGGCGCGAACACTGAAGCTTTCTTT.

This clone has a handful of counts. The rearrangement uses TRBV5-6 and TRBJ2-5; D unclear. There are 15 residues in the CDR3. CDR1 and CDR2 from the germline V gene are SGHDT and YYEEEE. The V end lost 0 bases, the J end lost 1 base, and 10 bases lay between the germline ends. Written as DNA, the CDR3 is TGTGCCAGCAGCTTGGGGCAAGGGCTCCAAGAGACCCAGTACTTC. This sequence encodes CASSLGQGLQETQYF.

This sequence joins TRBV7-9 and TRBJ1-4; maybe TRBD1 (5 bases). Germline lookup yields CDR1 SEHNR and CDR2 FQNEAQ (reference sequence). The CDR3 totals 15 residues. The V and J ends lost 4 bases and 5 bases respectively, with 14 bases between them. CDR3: CASSSGDLGNEKLFF. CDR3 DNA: TGTGCCAGCAGCTCCGGGGACCTGGGAAATGAAAAACTGTTTTTT.